This T cell receptor beta chain is from a study of T cell clonotyping in hematopoietic cell transplantation. Study-wide points: Without cell sorting, CD4 versus CD8 contributions remain unresolved. After transplant, recipient diversity fell while pathologically expanded clonotypes grew through day 180. Few recipient clonotypes overlapped donors; over 95% were de novo at given depth.

This CDR3 region has 15 residues. The germline V gene encodes CDR1 MDHEN and CDR2 SYDVKM. Trimming stripped 2 bases from V and 5 bases from J, with 15 bases between. Repertoires were generated with immunoSEQ multiplex PCR, while TCRdb's copy carries only in-frame clones and drops some. Of approximately 12,000 clones listed, 85% to 90% are singletons. Notes on this clone: No antigen is known for it.

Recipients were bled about 28 days pretransplant and at posttransplant days 30, 100, 180. The clonotype comes from a female patient aged 60 to 70 who had an allogeneic stem cell transplant from an unrelated donor, so the T cells may come from the graft donor. Some clones in this sample may be carry-over from other donors' samples. Sequences were derived from PBMCs, sampled 100 days after allogeneic stem cell transplant. The chain has TRBV28 and TRBJ1-2, with D possibly being TRBD1 (6 bases). The CDR3 nucleotides read TGTGCCAGCAGTTTAGGGGGCCCGATACATTATGGCTACACCTTC. Residues: CASSLGGPIHYGYTF.